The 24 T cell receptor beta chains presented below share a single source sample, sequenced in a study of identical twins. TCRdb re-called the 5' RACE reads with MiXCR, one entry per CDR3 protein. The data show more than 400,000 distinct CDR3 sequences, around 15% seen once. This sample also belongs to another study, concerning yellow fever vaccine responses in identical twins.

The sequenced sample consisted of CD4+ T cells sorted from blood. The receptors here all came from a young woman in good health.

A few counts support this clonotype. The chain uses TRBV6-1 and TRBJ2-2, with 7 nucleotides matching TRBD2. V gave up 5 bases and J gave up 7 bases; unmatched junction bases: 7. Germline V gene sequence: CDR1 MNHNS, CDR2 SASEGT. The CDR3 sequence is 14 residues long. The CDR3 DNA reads TGTGCCAGCAGTATGTCGGGAGGTGGCGGGGAGCTGTTTTTT. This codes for CASSMSGGGGELFF.

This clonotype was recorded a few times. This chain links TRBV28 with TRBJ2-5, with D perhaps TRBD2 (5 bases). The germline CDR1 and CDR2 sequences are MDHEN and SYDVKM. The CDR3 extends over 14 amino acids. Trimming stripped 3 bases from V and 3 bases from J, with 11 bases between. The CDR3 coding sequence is TGTGCCAGCAGTTTGGACTCCCCAGAAGAGACCCAGTACTTC. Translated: CASSLDSPEETQYF.

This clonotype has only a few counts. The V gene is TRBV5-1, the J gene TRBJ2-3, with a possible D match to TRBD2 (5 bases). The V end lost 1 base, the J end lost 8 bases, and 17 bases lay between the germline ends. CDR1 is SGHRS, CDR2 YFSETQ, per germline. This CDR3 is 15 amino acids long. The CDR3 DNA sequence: TGCGCCAGCAGCTTGTGGGCTGAGGGCACCAGTACGCAGTATTTT. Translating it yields CASSLWAEGTSTQYF.

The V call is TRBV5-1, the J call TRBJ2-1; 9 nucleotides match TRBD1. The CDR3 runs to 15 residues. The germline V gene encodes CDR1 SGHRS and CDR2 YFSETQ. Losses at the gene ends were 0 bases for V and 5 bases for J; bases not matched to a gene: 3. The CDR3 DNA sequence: TGCGCCAGCAGCTTGGAGGGACAGGGAAACAATGAGCAGTTCTTC. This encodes CASSLEGQGNNEQFF.

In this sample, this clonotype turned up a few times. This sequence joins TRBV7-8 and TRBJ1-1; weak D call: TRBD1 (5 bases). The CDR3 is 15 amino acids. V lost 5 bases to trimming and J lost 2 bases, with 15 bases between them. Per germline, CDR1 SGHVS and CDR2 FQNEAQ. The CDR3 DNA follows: TGTGCCAGCAGCGCCATGGGGACCGTAAACACTGAAGCTTTCTTT. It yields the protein CASSAMGTVNTEAFF. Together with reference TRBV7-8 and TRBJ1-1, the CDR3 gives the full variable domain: GAGVSQSPRYKVAKRGQDVALRCDPISGHVSLFWYQQALGQGPEFLTYFQNEAQLDKSGLPSDRFFAERPEGSVSTLKIQRTQQEDSAVYLCASSAMGTVNTEAFFGQGTRLTVV.

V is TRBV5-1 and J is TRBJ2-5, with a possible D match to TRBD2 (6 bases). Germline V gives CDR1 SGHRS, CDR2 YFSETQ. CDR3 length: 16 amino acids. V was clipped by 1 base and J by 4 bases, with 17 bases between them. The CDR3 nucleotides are TGCGCCAGCAGCTTGCGGCCAGCCGGGGGAGGAGAGACCCAGTACTTC. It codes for CASSLRPAGGGETQYF.

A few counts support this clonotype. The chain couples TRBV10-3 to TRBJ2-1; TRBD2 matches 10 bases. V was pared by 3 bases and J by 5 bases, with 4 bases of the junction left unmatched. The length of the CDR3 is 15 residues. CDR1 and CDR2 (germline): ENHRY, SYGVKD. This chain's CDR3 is CAISDRLAGDNEQFF. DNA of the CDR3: TGTGCCATCAGTGACCGTCTAGCGGGAGACAATGAGCAGTTCTTC.

CDR3 sequence (DNA): TGTGCCAGCAACCCTTCTGGGACAGGGAACTACGAGCAGTACTTC. Its protein is CASNPSGTGNYEQYF. This chain uses TRBV27 with TRBJ2-7; 9 positions match TRBD1. This CDR3 region has 15 residues. J gave up 3 bases and V 7 bases, and 10 bases lay outside the gene matches. Germline V CDR1 and CDR2: MNHEY, SMNVEV (reference sequence).

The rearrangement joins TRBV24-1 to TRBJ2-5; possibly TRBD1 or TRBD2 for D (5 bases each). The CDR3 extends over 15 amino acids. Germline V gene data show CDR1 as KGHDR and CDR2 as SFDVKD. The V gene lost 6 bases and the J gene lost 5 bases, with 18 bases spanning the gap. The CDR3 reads CATSSNTMWGETQYF. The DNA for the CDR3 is TGTGCCACCAGTTCAAACACCATGTGGGGGGAGACCCAGTACTTC.

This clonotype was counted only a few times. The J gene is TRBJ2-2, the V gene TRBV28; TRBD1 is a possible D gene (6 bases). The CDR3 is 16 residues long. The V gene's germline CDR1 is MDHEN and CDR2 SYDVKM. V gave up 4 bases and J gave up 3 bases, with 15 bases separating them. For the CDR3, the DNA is TGTGCCAGCAGTTCGGCCTCTGGGGGCTACACCGGGGAGCTGTTTTTT. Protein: CASSSASGGYTGELFF.

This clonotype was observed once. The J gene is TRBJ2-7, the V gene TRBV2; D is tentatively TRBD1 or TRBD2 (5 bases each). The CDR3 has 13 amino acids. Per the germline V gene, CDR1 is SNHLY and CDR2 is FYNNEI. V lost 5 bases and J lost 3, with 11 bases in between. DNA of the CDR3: TGTGCCAGCAGTCCGGGACGGATCTACGAGCAGTACGTC. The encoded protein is CASSPGRIYEQYV.

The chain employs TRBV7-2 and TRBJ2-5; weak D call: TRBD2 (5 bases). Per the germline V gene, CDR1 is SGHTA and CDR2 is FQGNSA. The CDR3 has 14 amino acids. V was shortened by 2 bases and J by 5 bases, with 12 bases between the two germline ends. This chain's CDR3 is CASSLSIATETQYF. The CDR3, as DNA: TGTGCCAGCAGCTTATCAATAGCGACGGAGACCCAGTACTTC.

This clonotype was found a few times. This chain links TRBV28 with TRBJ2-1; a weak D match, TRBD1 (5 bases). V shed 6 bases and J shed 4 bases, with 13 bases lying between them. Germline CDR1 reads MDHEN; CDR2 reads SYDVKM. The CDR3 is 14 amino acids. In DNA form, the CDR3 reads TGTGCCAGCAGGGCGACAGATATTTACAATGAGCAGTTCTTC. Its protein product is CASRATDIYNEQFF. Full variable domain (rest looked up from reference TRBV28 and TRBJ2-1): DVKVTQSSRYLVKRTGEKVFLECVQDMDHENMFWYRQDPGLGLRLIYFSYDVKMKEKGDIPEGYSVSREKKERFSLILESASTNQTSMYLCASRATDIYNEQFFGPGTRLTVL.

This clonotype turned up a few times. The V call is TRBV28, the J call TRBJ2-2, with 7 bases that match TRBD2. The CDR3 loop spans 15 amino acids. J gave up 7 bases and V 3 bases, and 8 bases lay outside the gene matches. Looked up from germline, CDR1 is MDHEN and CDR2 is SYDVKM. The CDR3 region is CASSLRSGRGGELFF. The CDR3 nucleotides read TGTGCCAGCAGTTTGCGTTCTGGGAGGGGCGGGGAGCTGTTTTTT.

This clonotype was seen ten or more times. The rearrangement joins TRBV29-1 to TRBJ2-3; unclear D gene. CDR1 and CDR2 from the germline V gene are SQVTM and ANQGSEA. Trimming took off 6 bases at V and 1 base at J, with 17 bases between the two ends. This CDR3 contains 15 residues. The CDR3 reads CSVNRPGLGTDTQYF. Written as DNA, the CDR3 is TGCAGCGTCAACCGCCCTGGGCTTGGCACAGATACGCAGTATTTT.

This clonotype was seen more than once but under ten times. The CDR3 DNA follows: TGTGCCAGCAGGGGGGGGACTAGTGGGACAGATACGCAGTATTTT. Translating it yields CASRGGTSGTDTQYF. The chain joins TRBV2 to TRBJ2-3, with TRBD2 identical over 8 bases. The CDR3 has 15 residues. After removal of 6 bases from V and 3 bases from J, the junction contained 8 bases not matched to a gene. Germline V gene sequence: CDR1 SNHLY, CDR2 FYNNEI.

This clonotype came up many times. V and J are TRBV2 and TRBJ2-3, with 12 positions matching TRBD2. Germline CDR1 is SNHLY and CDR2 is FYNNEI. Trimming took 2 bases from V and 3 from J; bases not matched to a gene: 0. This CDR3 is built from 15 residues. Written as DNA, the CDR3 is TGTGCCAGCAGTGAACTAGCGGGAGGGACAGATACGCAGTATTTT. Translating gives CASSELAGGTDTQYF.

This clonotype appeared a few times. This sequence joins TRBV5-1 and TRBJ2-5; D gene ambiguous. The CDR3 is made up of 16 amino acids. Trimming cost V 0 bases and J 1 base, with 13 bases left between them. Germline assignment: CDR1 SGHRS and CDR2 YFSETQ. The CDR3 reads CASSLGLVRLQETQYF. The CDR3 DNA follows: TGCGCCAGCAGCTTGGGCTTGGTCAGACTCCAAGAGACCCAGTACTTC.

The CDR3 protein is CASSLDLIWVEKLFF. CDR3 nucleotide sequence: TGTGCCAGCAGCTTAGACCTGATTTGGGTCGAAAAACTGTTTTTT. The V call is TRBV7-9, the J call TRBJ1-4; D gene uncertain. Germline CDR1 and CDR2: SEHNR and FQNEAQ (reference sequence). Trimming took off 1 base at V and 8 bases at J, with 14 bases between the two ends. CDR3 length equals 15 residues. The whole variable domain, remainder taken from reference TRBV7-9 and TRBJ1-4, is DTGVSQNPRHKITKRGQNVTFRCDPISEHNRLYWYRQTLGQGPEFLTYFQNEAQLEKSRLLSDRFSAERPKGSFSTLEIQRTEQGDSAMYLCASSLDLIWVEKLFFGSGTQLSVL.

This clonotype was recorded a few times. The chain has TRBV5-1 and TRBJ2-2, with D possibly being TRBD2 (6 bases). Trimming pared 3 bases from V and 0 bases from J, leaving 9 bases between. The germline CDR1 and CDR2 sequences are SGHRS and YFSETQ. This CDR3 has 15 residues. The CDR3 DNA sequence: TGCGCCAGCAGCTGGGACTCCGCGAACACCGGGGAGCTGTTTTTT. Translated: CASSWDSANTGELFF.

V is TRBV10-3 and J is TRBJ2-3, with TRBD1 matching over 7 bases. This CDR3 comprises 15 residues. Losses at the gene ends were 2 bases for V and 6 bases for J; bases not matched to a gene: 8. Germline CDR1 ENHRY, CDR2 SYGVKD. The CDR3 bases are TGTGCCATCAGTGAGGCGATAGGGGGCAGGGATACGCAGTATTTT. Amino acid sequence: CAISEAIGGRDTQYF.

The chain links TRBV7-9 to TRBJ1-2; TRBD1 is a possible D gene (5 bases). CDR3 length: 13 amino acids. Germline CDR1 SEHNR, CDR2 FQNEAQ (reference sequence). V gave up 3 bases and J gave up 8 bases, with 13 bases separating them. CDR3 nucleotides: TGTGCCAGCAGCTTTGTAGGGGTGAGCGGCTACACCTTC. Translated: CASSFVGVSGYTF.

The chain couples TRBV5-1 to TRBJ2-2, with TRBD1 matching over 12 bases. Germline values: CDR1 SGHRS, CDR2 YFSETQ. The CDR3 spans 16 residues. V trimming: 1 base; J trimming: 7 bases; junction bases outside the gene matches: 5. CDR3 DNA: TGCGCCAGCAGCTTGCTGGGGACAGGGGGCAGCGGGGAGCTGTTTTTT. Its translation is CASSLLGTGGSGELFF.

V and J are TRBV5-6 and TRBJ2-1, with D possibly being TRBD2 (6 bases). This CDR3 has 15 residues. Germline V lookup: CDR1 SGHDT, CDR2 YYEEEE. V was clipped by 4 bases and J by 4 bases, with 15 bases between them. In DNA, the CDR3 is TGTGCCAGCAGCGCCGAGTGGGGGGTTTACAATGAGCAGTTCTTC. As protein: CASSAEWGVYNEQFF.